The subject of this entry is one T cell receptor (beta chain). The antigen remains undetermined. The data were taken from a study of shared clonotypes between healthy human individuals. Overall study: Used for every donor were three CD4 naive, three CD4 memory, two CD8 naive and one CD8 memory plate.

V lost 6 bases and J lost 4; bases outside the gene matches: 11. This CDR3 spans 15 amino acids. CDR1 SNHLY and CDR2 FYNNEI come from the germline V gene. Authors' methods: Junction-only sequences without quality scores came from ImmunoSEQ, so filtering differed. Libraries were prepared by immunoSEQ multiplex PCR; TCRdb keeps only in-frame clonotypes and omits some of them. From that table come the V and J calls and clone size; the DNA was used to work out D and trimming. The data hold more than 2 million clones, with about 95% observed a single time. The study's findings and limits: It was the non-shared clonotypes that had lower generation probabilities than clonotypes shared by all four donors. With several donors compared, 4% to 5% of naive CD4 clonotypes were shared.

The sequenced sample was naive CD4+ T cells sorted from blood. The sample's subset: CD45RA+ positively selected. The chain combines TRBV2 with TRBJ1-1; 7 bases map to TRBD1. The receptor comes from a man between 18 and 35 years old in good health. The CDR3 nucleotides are TGTGCCAGCAGGATCCCAACAGGGGTTGGCACTGAAGCTTTCTTT. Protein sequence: CASRIPTGVGTEAFF.